Included here is one TCR beta chain sequence, with context. This sample was taken from a study of cytomegalovirus exposure and HLA in healthy donors. The CDR3 is made up of 16 amino acids. Germline lookup yields CDR1 LGHNA and CDR2 YSLEER. Trimming cost V 0 bases and J 4 bases, with 14 bases left between them. The table came from immunoSEQ multiplex PCR; TCRdb's copy has only in-frame clones and leaves some out. The top ten clones hold about 0.89% of a sample with about 160,000 clones, 95% to 97% of them seen once. The sample consisted of PBMCs. This TCR was sampled from a woman younger than 30 in good health and CMV-seronegative. The gene calls are TRBV4-3 and TRBJ2-3; weak D call: TRBD2 (7 bases). In DNA form, the CDR3 reads TGCGCCAGCAGCCAAGATGGGGGGGGGCGCGCAGATACGCAGTATTTT. It yields the protein CASSQDGGGRADTQYF.